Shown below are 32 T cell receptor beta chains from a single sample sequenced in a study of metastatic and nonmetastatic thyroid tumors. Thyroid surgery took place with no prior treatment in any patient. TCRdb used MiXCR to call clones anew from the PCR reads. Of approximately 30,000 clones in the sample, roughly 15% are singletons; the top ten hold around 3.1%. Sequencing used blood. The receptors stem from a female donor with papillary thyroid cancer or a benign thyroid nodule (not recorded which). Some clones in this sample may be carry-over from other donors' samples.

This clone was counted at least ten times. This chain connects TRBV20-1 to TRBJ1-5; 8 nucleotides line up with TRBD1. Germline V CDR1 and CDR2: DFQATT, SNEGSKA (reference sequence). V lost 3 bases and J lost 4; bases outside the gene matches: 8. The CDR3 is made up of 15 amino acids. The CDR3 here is CSARGIDRGNQPQHF. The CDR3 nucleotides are TGCAGTGCTAGGGGAATAGACAGGGGAAATCAGCCCCAGCATTTT.

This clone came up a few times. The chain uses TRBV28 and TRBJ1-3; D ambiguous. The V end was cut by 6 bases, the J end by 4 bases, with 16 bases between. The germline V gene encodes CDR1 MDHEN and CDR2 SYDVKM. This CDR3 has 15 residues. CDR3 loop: CASRSSMSGGNTIYF. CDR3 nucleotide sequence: TGTGCCAGCAGGTCGTCGATGTCGGGAGGAAACACCATATATTTT.

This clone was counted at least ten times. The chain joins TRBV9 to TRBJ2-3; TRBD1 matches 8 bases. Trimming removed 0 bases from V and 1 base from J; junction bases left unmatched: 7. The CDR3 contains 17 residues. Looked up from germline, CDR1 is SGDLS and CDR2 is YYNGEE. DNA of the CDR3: TGTGCCAGCAGCGTAGAATTGGGACAGGCTGGCACAGATACGCAGTATTTT. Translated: CASSVELGQAGTDTQYF.

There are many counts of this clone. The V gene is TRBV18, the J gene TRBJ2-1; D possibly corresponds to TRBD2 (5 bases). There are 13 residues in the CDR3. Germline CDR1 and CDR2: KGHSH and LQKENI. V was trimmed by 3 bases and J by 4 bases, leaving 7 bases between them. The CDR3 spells CASSPGLYNEQFF. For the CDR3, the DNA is TGTGCCAGCTCACCTGGACTGTACAATGAGCAGTTCTTC.

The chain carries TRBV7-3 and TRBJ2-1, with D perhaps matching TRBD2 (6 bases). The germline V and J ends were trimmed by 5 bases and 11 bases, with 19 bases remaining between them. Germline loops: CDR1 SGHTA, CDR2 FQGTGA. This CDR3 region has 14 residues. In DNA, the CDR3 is TGTGCCAGCAGCGCCCTGACGGGGGTCCATAAGCAGTTCTTC. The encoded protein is CASSALTGVHKQFF. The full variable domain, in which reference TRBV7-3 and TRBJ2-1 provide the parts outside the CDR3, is GAGVSQTPSNKVTEKGKYVELRCDPISGHTALYWYRQSLGQGPEFLIYFQGTGAADDSGLPNDRFFAVRPEGSVSTLKIQRTERGDSAVYLCASSALTGVHKQFFGPGTRLTVL.

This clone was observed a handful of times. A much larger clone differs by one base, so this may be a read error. CDR3 residues: CASSSRGAGKNIQYF. The CDR3, as DNA: TGTGCCAGCAGTTCAAGAGGGGCTGGCAAAAACATTCAGTACTTC. V and J are TRBV6-1 and TRBJ2-4, with D perhaps being TRBD1 or TRBD2 (5 bases each). Germline lookup yields CDR1 MNHNS and CDR2 SASEGT. Trimming took 5 bases from V and 3 from J, leaving 14 bases between them. This CDR3 has 15 residues.

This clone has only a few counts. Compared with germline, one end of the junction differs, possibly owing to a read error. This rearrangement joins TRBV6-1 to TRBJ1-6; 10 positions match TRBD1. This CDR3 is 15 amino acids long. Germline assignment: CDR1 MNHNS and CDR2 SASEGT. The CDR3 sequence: CASSRGTGVGSPLHF. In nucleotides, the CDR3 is TGCGCCAGCAGTCGAGGGACAGGGGTGGGTTCACCCCTCCACTTT.

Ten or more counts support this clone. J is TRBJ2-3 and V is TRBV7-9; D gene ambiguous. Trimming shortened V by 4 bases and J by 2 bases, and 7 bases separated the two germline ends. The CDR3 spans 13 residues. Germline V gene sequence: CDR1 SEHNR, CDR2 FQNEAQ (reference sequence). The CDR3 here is CASSSGATDTQYF. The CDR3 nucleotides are TGTGCCAGCAGCTCCGGCGCCACAGATACGCAGTATTTT.

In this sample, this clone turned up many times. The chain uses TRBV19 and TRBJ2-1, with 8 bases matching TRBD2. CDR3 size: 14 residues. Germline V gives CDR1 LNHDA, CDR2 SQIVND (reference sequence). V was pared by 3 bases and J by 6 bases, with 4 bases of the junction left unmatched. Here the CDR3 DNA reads TGTGCCAGTAGTATTAGCGGGAAGTCCAATGAGCAGTTCTTC. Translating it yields CASSISGKSNEQFF.

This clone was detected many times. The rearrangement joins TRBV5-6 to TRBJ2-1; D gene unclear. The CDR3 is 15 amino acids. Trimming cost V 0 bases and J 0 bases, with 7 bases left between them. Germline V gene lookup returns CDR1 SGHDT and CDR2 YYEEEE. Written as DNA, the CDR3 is TGTGCCAGCAGCTTGGGTGGAGACTCCTACAATGAGCAGTTCTTC. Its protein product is CASSLGGDSYNEQFF. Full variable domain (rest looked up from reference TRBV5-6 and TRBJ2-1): DAGVTQSPTHLIKTRGQQVTLRCSPKSGHDTVSWYQQALGQGPQFIFQYYEEEERQRGNFPDRFSGHQFPNYSSELNVNALLLGDSALYLCASSLGGDSYNEQFFGPGTRLTVL.

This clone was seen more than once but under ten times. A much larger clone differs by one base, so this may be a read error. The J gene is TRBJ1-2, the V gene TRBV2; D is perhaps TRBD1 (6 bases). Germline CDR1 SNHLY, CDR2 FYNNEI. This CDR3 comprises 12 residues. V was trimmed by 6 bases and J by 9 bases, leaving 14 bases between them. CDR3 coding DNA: TGTGCCAGCAGACCCTACAGGGCGCGCTACACCTTC. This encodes CASRPYRARYTF.

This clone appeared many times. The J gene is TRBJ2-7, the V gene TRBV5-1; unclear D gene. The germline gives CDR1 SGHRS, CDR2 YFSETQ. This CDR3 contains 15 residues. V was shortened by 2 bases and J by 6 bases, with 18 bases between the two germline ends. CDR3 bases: TGCGCCAGCAGCTTCTCAGCCCAAAATGGATGCGAGCAGTACTTC. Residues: CASSFSAQNGCEQYF.

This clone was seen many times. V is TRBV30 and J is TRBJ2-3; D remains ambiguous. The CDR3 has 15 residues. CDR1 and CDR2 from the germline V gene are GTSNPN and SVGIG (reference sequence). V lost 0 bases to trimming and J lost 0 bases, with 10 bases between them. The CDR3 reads CAWSVSLGSTDTQYF. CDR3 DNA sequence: TGTGCCTGGAGTGTATCTCTCGGTAGCACAGATACGCAGTATTTT.

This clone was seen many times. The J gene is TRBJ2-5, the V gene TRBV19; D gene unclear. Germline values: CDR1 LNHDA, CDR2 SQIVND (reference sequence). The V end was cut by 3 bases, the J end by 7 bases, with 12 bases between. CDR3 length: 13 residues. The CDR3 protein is CASSIPGPGTQYF. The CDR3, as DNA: TGTGCCAGTAGTATTCCCGGCCCCGGGACCCAGTACTTC.

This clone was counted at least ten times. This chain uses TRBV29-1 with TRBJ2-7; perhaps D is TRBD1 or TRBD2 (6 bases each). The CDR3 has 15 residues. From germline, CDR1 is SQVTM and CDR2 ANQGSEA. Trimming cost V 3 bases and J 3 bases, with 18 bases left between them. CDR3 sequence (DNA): TGCAGCGTTGAGTTTCGGGAAAGGGGGGTCTACGAGCAGTACTTC. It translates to CSVEFRERGVYEQYF.

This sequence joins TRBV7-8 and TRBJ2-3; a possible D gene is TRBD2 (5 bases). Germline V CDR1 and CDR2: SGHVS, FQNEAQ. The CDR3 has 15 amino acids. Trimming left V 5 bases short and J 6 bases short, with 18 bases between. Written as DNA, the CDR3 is TGTGCCAGCAGCGACTTGGAGCTAGCATCGGATACGCAGTATTTT. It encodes CASSDLELASDTQYF. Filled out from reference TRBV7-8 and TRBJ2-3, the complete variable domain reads GAGVSQSPRYKVAKRGQDVALRCDPISGHVSLFWYQQALGQGPEFLTYFQNEAQLDKSGLPSDRFFAERPEGSVSTLKIQRTQQEDSAVYLCASSDLELASDTQYFGPGTRLTVL.

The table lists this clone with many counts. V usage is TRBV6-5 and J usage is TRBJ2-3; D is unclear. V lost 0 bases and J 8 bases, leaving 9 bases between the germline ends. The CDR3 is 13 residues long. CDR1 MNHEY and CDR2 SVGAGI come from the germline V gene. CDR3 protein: CASSYSSLGTQYF. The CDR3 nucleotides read TGTGCCAGCAGTTACTCCAGTCTCGGTACGCAGTATTTT.

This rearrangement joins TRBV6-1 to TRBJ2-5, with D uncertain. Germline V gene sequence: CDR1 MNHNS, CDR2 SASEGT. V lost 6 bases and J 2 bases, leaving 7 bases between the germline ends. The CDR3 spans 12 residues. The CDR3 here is CASRTEQETQYF. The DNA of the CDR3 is TGTGCCAGCAGGACCGAACAAGAGACCCAGTACTTC.

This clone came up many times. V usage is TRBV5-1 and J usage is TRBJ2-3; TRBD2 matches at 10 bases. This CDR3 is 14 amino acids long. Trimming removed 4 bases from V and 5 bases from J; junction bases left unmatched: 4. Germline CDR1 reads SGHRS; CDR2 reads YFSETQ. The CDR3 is CASSAGLAVDTQYF. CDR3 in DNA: TGCGCCAGCAGCGCTGGACTAGCGGTAGATACGCAGTATTTT.

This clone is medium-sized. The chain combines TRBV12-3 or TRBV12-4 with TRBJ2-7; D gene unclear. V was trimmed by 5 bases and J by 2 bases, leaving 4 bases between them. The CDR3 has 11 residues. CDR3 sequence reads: CASSITYEQYF. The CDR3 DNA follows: TGTGCCAGCAGTATTACCTACGAGCAGTACTTC.

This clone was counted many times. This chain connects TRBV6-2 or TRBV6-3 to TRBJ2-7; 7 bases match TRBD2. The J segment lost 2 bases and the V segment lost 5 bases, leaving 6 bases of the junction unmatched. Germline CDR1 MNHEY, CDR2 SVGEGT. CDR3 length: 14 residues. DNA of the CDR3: TGTGCCAGCAGTGGACTCGGACTAGCCTACGAGCAGTACTTC. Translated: CASSGLGLAYEQYF.

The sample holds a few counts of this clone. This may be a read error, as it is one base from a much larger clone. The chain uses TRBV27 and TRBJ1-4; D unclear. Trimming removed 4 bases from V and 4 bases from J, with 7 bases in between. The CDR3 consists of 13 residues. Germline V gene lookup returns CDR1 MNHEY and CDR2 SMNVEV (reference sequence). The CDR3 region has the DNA TGTGCCAGCAGTTCGTACAATAATGAAAAACTGTTTTTT. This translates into CASSSYNNEKLFF.

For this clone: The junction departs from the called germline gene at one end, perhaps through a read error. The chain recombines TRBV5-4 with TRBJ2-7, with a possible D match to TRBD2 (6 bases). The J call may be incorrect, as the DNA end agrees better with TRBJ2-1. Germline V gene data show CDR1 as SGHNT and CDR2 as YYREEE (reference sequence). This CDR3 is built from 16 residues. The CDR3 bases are TGTGCCAGCACCTTGGGTAGCGGAGCTGCGACCTACGAGCAGTTCTTC. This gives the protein CASTLGSGAATYEQFF.

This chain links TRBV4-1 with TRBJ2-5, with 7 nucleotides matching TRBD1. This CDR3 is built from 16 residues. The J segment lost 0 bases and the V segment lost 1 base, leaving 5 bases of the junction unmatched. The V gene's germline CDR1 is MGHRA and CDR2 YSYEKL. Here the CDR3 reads CASSQGGQTYQETQYF. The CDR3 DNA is TGCGCCAGCAGCCAAGGGGGACAGACGTACCAAGAGACCCAGTACTTC.

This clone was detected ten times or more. The DNA of the CDR3 is TGCGCCAGCAGCCAGGTTTACAGGGAAAGGGATGGCTACACCTTC. This sequence encodes CASSQVYRERDGYTF. The rearrangement uses TRBV4-1 and TRBJ1-2; TRBD1 might be the D (6 bases). The ends were cut back, 3 bases at V and 6 bases at J, with 17 bases in the middle. This CDR3 contains 15 residues. Per the germline V gene, CDR1 is MGHRA and CDR2 is YSYEKL.

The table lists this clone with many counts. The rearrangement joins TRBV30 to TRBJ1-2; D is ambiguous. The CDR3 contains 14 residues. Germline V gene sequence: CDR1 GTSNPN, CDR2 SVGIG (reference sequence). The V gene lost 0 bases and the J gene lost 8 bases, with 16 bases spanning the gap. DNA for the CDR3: TGTGCCTGGAGTGTAGGCGGCACCTACCAGGGCTACACCTTC. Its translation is CAWSVGGTYQGYTF.

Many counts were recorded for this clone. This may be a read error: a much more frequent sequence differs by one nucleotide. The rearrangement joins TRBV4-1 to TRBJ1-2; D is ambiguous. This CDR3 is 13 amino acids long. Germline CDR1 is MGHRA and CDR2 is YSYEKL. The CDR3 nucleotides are TGCGCCAGCAGGCTTACTACCAGCTATGGCCACACCTTC. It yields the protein CASRLTTSYGHTF.

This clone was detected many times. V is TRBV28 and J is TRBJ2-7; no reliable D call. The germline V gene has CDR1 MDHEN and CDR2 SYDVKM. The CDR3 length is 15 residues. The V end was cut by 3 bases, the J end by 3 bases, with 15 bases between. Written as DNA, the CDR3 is TGTGCCAGCAGTTTCTTCTTTAGCATAGACTACGAGCAGTACTTC. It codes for CASSFFFSIDYEQYF.

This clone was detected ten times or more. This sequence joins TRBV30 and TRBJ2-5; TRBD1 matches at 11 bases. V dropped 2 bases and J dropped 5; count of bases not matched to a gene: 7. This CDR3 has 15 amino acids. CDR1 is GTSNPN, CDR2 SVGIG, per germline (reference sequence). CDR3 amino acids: CAWSTGQGAQETQYF. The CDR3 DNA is TGTGCCTGGAGTACCGGACAGGGGGCTCAGGAGACCCAGTACTTC.

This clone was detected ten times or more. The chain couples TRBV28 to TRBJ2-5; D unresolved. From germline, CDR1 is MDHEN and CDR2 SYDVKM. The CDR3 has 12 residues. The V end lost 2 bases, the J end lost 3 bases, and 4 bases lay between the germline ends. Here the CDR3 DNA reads TGTGCCAGCAGTTTAACAGAAGAGACCCAGTACTTC. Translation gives CASSLTEETQYF.

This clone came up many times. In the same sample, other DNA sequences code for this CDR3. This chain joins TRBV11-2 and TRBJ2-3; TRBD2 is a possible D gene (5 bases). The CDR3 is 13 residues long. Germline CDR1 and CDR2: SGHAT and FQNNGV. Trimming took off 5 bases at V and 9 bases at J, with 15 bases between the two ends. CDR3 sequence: CASSATVGATQYF. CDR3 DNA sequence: TGTGCCAGCAGCGCAACCGTGGGAGCAACGCAGTATTTT.

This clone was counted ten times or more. The chain's CDR3 is CASSTGGKRNTGELFF. As DNA, the CDR3 is TGTGCCAGCAGTACAGGGGGAAAGCGAAACACCGGGGAGCTGTTTTTT. The chain is built from TRBV7-3 and TRBJ2-2; 8 positions match TRBD1. This CDR3 comprises 16 residues. From germline, CDR1 is SGHTA and CDR2 FQGTGA. V was clipped by 6 bases and J by 2 bases; unmatched bases: 8.